The rows below give T cell receptor beta chains drawn from one sample of a study of blood T cell repertoires in COVID-19. The protocol was immunoSEQ multiplex PCR, while the TCRdb copy is restricted to in-frame clones and leaves out a portion. The sample yields some 390,000 clones, about 88% seen once. The sample taken for sequencing was peripheral blood. The origin of the receptors is a human donor in a cohort sampled during active COVID-19. Each CDR3 is given with its conserved first and last residue. The D gene is left open where the match is weak. For some rows the clone size is stated as once, few or many, or as a class when expanded; others skip it.

v_call: TRBV6-6
clone_size: .
d_call: .
j_call: TRBJ1-1
cdr3_nt: TGTGCCAGCAGTTACTCGCAGGGGTGGACTGAAGCTTTCTTT
cdr3_aa: CASSYSQGWTEAFF

v_call: TRBV5-1
clone_size: .
d_call: .
j_call: TRBJ2-3
cdr3_nt: TGCGCCAGCAGCTTAGATAGACCCTCCGACGGGGATACGCAGTATTTT
cdr3_aa: CASSLDRPSDGDTQYF

v_call: TRBV2
clone_size: .
d_call: .
j_call: TRBJ1-5
cdr3_nt: TGTGCCAGCAGTCCGCAGGGGCGCGATCAGCCCCAGCATTTT
cdr3_aa: CASSPQGRDQPQHF

v_call: TRBV5-4
clone_size: .
d_call: TRBD2
j_call: TRBJ2-5
cdr3_nt: TGTGCCAGCAGCATCAGCGGGGGCGGCTCTCCACTGGCGTACTTC
cdr3_aa: CASSISGGGSPLAYF

v_call: TRBV29-1
clone_size: .
d_call: TRBD2
j_call: TRBJ2-5
cdr3_nt: TGCAGCGTCGGGAGGGATAACAGGGATCCACAAGAGACCCAGTACTTC
cdr3_aa: CSVGRDNRDPQETQYF

v_call: TRBV24-1
clone_size: .
d_call: .
j_call: TRBJ1-5
cdr3_nt: TGTGCCACCAGTGCTTTCGGGGATAATCAGCCCCAGCATTTT
cdr3_aa: CATSAFGDNQPQHF

v_call: TRBV7-2
clone_size: .
d_call: TRBD1
j_call: TRBJ1-2
cdr3_nt: TGTGCCAGCAAGTTAGGACAGGGATTTGAAGGCTACACCTTC
cdr3_aa: CASKLGQGFEGYTF

v_call: TRBV2
clone_size: .
d_call: TRBD1
j_call: TRBJ2-3
cdr3_nt: TGTGCCAGCGCGACAGGGTACACAGATACGCAGTATTTT
cdr3_aa: CASATGYTDTQYF

v_call: TRBV28
clone_size: .
d_call: .
j_call: TRBJ1-5
cdr3_nt: TGTGCCAGCAGTTCGGACATTAGCAATCAGCCCCAGCATTTT
cdr3_aa: CASSSDISNQPQHF

v_call: TRBV27
clone_size: once
d_call: .
j_call: TRBJ2-2
cdr3_nt: TGTGCCAGCAGTTTTGGGGGGTTAACGAACACCGGGGAGCTGTTTTTT
cdr3_aa: CASSFGGLTNTGELFF

v_call: TRBV4-1
clone_size: .
d_call: .
j_call: TRBJ1-2
cdr3_nt: TGCGCCAGCAGCCTCGGTGGCTATGGCTACACCTTC
cdr3_aa: CASSLGGYGYTF

v_call: TRBV18
clone_size: .
d_call: TRBD2
j_call: TRBJ2-3
cdr3_nt: TGTGCCAGCTCGTCCGGGACGGGGGGGCCAGATACGCAGTATTTT
cdr3_aa: CASSSGTGGPDTQYF

v_call: TRBV5-1
clone_size: .
d_call: TRBD1
j_call: TRBJ2-7
cdr3_nt: TGCGCCAGCAGCTTGGGACAGGGGTTCTCCTACGAGCAGTACTTC
cdr3_aa: CASSLGQGFSYEQYF

v_call: TRBV10-2
clone_size: .
d_call: .
j_call: TRBJ1-5
cdr3_nt: TGCGCCAGCCGACTGGGGGCTAGAGGCCAGCCCCAGCATTTT
cdr3_aa: CASRLGARGQPQHF

v_call: TRBV19
clone_size: .
d_call: .
j_call: TRBJ2-2
cdr3_nt: TGTGCCAGTACGGAGGGCGGGGAGCTGTTTTTT
cdr3_aa: CASTEGGELFF

v_call: TRBV19
clone_size: few
d_call: .
j_call: TRBJ1-1
cdr3_nt: TGTGCCAGTAGTATAGATTTCCCGGGGGGGCAGGTGAACACTGAAGCTTTCTTT
cdr3_aa: CASSIDFPGGQVNTEAFF

v_call: TRBV7-3
clone_size: .
d_call: .
j_call: TRBJ2-1
cdr3_nt: TGTGCCAGCAGCTTTGTGGCAAGCTCCTACAATGAGCAGTTCTTC
cdr3_aa: CASSFVASSYNEQFF

v_call: TRBV27
clone_size: once
d_call: TRBD1
j_call: TRBJ1-2
cdr3_nt: TGTGCCACCTATATTAAACCGGGACAGGGAGGTAGTAACTATGGCTACACCTTC
cdr3_aa: CATYIKPGQGGSNYGYTF

v_call: TRBV28
clone_size: .
d_call: TRBD2
j_call: TRBJ2-3
cdr3_nt: TGTGCCAGCAGTTTAGCCAGCTTCGGGCGGGAGTCCAGCACAGATACGCAGTATTTT
cdr3_aa: CASSLASFGRESSTDTQYF

v_call: TRBV9
clone_size: .
d_call: .
j_call: TRBJ2-5
cdr3_nt: TGTGCCAGCAGCGTAGTAGGCAACCGGGGGGCAGGAGAGACCCAGTACTTC
cdr3_aa: CASSVVGNRGAGETQYF

v_call: TRBV12-3/TRBV12-4
clone_size: .
d_call: .
j_call: TRBJ1-5
cdr3_nt: TGTGCCAGCAGTTTACAGGCGCCCCAGCCCCAGCATTTT
cdr3_aa: CASSLQAPQPQHF

v_call: TRBV14
clone_size: .
d_call: TRBD1
j_call: TRBJ1-1
cdr3_nt: TGTGCCAGCAGCCCGCGGGCCCGGACAGGAAACACTGAAGCTTTCTTT
cdr3_aa: CASSPRARTGNTEAFF

v_call: TRBV5-5
clone_size: .
d_call: .
j_call: TRBJ1-3
cdr3_nt: TGTGCCAGCAGCTTGGATGGCGTCCCAGGGGGAAACACCATATATTTT
cdr3_aa: CASSLDGVPGGNTIYF

v_call: TRBV18
clone_size: once
d_call: .
j_call: TRBJ2-7
cdr3_nt: TGTGCCAGCTCACCACTGACCGGGAGATTAACCTACGAGCAGTACTTC
cdr3_aa: CASSPLTGRLTYEQYF

v_call: TRBV9
clone_size: .
d_call: TRBD2
j_call: TRBJ2-7
cdr3_nt: TGTGCCAGCAGCGCTAGCGGGAGGGAAACCTACGAGCAGTACTTC
cdr3_aa: CASSASGRETYEQYF

v_call: TRBV5-5
clone_size: .
d_call: TRBD1
j_call: TRBJ2-7
cdr3_nt: TGTGCCAGCAGAGGGACAGGGAGGTCCTACGAGCAGTACTTC
cdr3_aa: CASRGTGRSYEQYF

v_call: TRBV18
clone_size: .
d_call: .
j_call: TRBJ1-2
cdr3_nt: TGTGCCAGCTCACCACCTCCAGCTAACTATGGCTACACCTTC
cdr3_aa: CASSPPPANYGYTF

v_call: TRBV7-7
clone_size: .
d_call: TRBD2
j_call: TRBJ2-1
cdr3_nt: TGTGCCAGCAGCCAAGGGACTAGCAGAGACAATGAGCAGTTCTTC
cdr3_aa: CASSQGTSRDNEQFF

v_call: TRBV5-1
clone_size: .
d_call: .
j_call: TRBJ2-5
cdr3_nt: TGCGCCAGCAGCTTGGTAGGCCTAGACGGGGAGACCCAGTACTTC
cdr3_aa: CASSLVGLDGETQYF

v_call: TRBV10-2
clone_size: .
d_call: TRBD1
j_call: TRBJ1-2
cdr3_nt: TGCGCCAGCAGTGAGTCCCGGACAGGCAACTATGGCTACACCTTC
cdr3_aa: CASSESRTGNYGYTF

v_call: TRBV11-2
clone_size: .
d_call: .
j_call: TRBJ2-3
cdr3_nt: TGTGCCAGCAGCTCCCGCCCCCAATATAGTCCCCTAGATACGCAGTATTTT
cdr3_aa: CASSSRPQYSPLDTQYF

v_call: TRBV15
clone_size: .
d_call: .
j_call: TRBJ1-3
cdr3_nt: TGTGCCACCAGCAGGGACTACTCTGGAAACACCATATATTTT
cdr3_aa: CATSRDYSGNTIYF

v_call: TRBV27
clone_size: .
d_call: .
j_call: TRBJ2-1
cdr3_nt: TGTGCCAGCAGTTTGAGGCGGGATGGCAATGAGCAGTTCTTC
cdr3_aa: CASSLRRDGNEQFF

v_call: TRBV4-1
clone_size: few
d_call: .
j_call: TRBJ1-1
cdr3_nt: TGCGCCAGCAGCCAAGATCTTGCGACAGGCCTCCCGGGAGCTTTCTTT
cdr3_aa: CASSQDLATGLPGAFF

v_call: TRBV12-3/TRBV12-4
clone_size: .
d_call: .
j_call: TRBJ1-2
cdr3_nt: TGTGCCAGCAGTTTACTAAGTTCCTATGGCTACACCTTC
cdr3_aa: CASSLLSSYGYTF

v_call: TRBV28
clone_size: .
d_call: TRBD2
j_call: TRBJ2-7
cdr3_nt: TGTGCCAGCAGTTCCCCGACTAGCGGGGGACGCTACGAGCAGTACTTC
cdr3_aa: CASSSPTSGGRYEQYF

v_call: TRBV5-6
clone_size: .
d_call: TRBD1
j_call: TRBJ2-7
cdr3_nt: TGTGCCAGCAGCTTGGAGACAGGGCACTCCGAGCAGTACTTC
cdr3_aa: CASSLETGHSEQYF

v_call: TRBV7-9
clone_size: few
d_call: TRBD1
j_call: TRBJ1-2
cdr3_nt: TGTGCCAGCAGCTTAGCGGACCGGGACAGCACCTTCTATGGCTACACCTTC
cdr3_aa: CASSLADRDSTFYGYTF

v_call: TRBV3-1/TRBV3-2
clone_size: .
d_call: .
j_call: TRBJ1-1
cdr3_nt: TGTGCCAGCAGCCAAGTGGCAGGAGGGATCAACACTGAAGCTTTCTTT
cdr3_aa: CASSQVAGGINTEAFF

v_call: TRBV29-1
clone_size: .
d_call: TRBD1
j_call: TRBJ1-6
cdr3_nt: TGCAGCGTGAGACGAGGGACAGACGAAAATTCACCCCTCCACTTT
cdr3_aa: CSVRRGTDENSPLHF

v_call: TRBV7-9
clone_size: .
d_call: .
j_call: TRBJ1-2
cdr3_nt: TGTGCCAGCAGCTCGAGACTACAGGGAATCCTCTATGGCTACACCTTC
cdr3_aa: CASSSRLQGILYGYTF

v_call: TRBV5-1
clone_size: .
d_call: .
j_call: TRBJ2-3
cdr3_nt: TGCGCCAGCAGCTTCCAGGGCGGCCCCGCAGATACGCAGTATTTT
cdr3_aa: CASSFQGGPADTQYF

v_call: TRBV5-1
clone_size: .
d_call: TRBD2
j_call: TRBJ2-5
cdr3_nt: TGCGCCAGCAGCTTGGCCCTAGCGGGGGTACAAGAGACCCAGTACTTC
cdr3_aa: CASSLALAGVQETQYF

v_call: TRBV6-7
clone_size: .
d_call: TRBD2
j_call: TRBJ2-2
cdr3_nt: TGTGCCAGCAGTTACTCACAGCGGGAGGGCCTCCCCGGGGAGCTGTTTTTT
cdr3_aa: CASSYSQREGLPGELFF

v_call: TRBV29-1
clone_size: .
d_call: .
j_call: TRBJ1-5
cdr3_nt: TGCAGCGTTACTGTATCGGGTCAGCCCCAGCATTTT
cdr3_aa: CSVTVSGQPQHF

v_call: TRBV7-9
clone_size: .
d_call: TRBD1
j_call: TRBJ1-4
cdr3_nt: TGTGCCAGCAGCCCTGGACAGGGAAAGTATGAAAAACTGTTTTTT
cdr3_aa: CASSPGQGKYEKLFF

v_call: TRBV7-9
clone_size: .
d_call: .
j_call: TRBJ2-2
cdr3_nt: TGTGCCAGCAGTCAGACAGGTCCAATGAACACCGGGGAGCTGTTTTTT
cdr3_aa: CASSQTGPMNTGELFF

v_call: TRBV28
clone_size: .
d_call: TRBD1
j_call: TRBJ2-3
cdr3_nt: TGTGCCAGCTCCGACGGGACAGGGGGAATAAACACAGATACGCAGTATTTT
cdr3_aa: CASSDGTGGINTDTQYF

v_call: TRBV10-3
clone_size: .
d_call: TRBD2
j_call: TRBJ2-3
cdr3_nt: TGTGCCATCAGTGAGTCCTATGCGGGAGGGCGGGGAGATACGCAGTATTTT
cdr3_aa: CAISESYAGGRGDTQYF

v_call: TRBV11-2
clone_size: once
d_call: TRBD1
j_call: TRBJ1-3
cdr3_nt: TGTGCCAGCAGCCCGAACACAGGGGTGGGAAACACCATATATTTT
cdr3_aa: CASSPNTGVGNTIYF

v_call: TRBV6-5
clone_size: .
d_call: .
j_call: TRBJ1-6
cdr3_nt: TGTGCCAGCAGTTACTCGGGCCCTAATTCACCCCTCCACTTT
cdr3_aa: CASSYSGPNSPLHF

v_call: TRBV6-5
clone_size: once
d_call: .
j_call: TRBJ2-1
cdr3_nt: TGTGCCAGCAGTTCCCCAGTTGGGAGGGGGAACAATGAGCAGTTCTTC
cdr3_aa: CASSSPVGRGNNEQFF

v_call: TRBV11-2
clone_size: .
d_call: .
j_call: TRBJ1-1
cdr3_nt: TGTGCCAGCAGCGTCTCAGTTAAGACTGAAGCTTTCTTT
cdr3_aa: CASSVSVKTEAFF